One and the same sample provided the 6 T cell receptor beta chains below, sequenced in a study of blood T cells in healthy people across ages. A sample-barcoded 5' primer and a J-beta primer mix were used in a second PCR of roughly 6 to 11 cycles. TCRdb itself ran the 5' RACE reads through MiXCR, one entry per CDR3 protein. The table lists 1.5 million to 2 million distinct CDR3 sequences, roughly 52% of them singletons. Sequencing was carried out using blood. The receptors derive from a woman in her thirties or forties in good health.

The chain is built from TRBV6-1 and TRBJ2-2, with D uncertain. This CDR3 comprises 13 residues. V lost 2 bases to trimming and J lost 5 bases, with 6 bases between them. Germline V CDR1 and CDR2: MNHNS, SASEGT. DNA for the CDR3: TGTGCCAGCAGTGAATTAAGTACCGGGGAGCTGTTTTTT. It translates to CASSELSTGELFF.

This clonotype was seen once. The junction shows a germline mismatch at one end, possibly a read error. V and J are TRBV11-2 and TRBJ2-1, with D perhaps matching TRBD1 (6 bases). This CDR3 has 13 residues. Germline values: CDR1 SGHAT, CDR2 FQNNGV. CDR3 sequence: CASSVDWTDKQFF. CDR3 sequence (DNA): TGTGCCAGCAGCGTAGATTGGACAGACAAGCAGTTCTTC.

The chain recombines TRBV29-1 with TRBJ2-3, with 10 bases aligning to TRBD2. Germline CDR1 and CDR2: SQVTM and ANQGSEA. The CDR3 loop spans 15 amino acids. The junction had 6 bases not matched to a gene; V was cut back by 4 bases and J by 2 bases. In nucleotides, the CDR3 is TGCAGCGTTGCAGCGGGGGGGCAGAACACAGATACGCAGTATTTT. It codes for CSVAAGGQNTDTQYF.

A few counts support this clonotype. The genes are TRBV6-1 and TRBJ2-5, with D possibly matching TRBD2 (6 bases). From germline, CDR1 is MNHNS and CDR2 SASEGT. V gave up 3 bases and J gave up 11 bases, with 13 bases separating them. The CDR3 is 12 residues long. CDR3 sequence: CASSERGGEQYF. The CDR3 nucleotides are TGTGCCAGCAGTGAGCGGGGAGGTGAGCAGTACTTC.

Only a few counts were recorded for this clonotype. The rearrangement uses TRBV12-3 or TRBV12-4 and TRBJ2-1; TRBD1 agrees at 11 bases. V was clipped by 6 bases and J by 3 bases; unmatched bases: 7. The CDR3 consists of 16 residues. The CDR3 nucleotides are TGTGCCAGCAGCTTTTCCGGGACAGGGGGCTACAATGAGCAGTTCTTC. Protein: CASSFSGTGGYNEQFF.

On this clonotype: Just one base apart from a much larger clone, this may be a read error. The gene calls are TRBV29-1 and TRBJ2-7; D perhaps matches TRBD1 (6 bases). Per germline, CDR1 SQVTM and CDR2 ANQGSEA. The length of the CDR3 is 13 residues. V was clipped by 6 bases and J by 2 bases, with 14 bases between them. The CDR3 here is CSVQDRHPYEQYF. CDR3 nucleotide sequence: TGCAGCGTCCAGGACAGACACCCCTACGAGCAGTACTTC.